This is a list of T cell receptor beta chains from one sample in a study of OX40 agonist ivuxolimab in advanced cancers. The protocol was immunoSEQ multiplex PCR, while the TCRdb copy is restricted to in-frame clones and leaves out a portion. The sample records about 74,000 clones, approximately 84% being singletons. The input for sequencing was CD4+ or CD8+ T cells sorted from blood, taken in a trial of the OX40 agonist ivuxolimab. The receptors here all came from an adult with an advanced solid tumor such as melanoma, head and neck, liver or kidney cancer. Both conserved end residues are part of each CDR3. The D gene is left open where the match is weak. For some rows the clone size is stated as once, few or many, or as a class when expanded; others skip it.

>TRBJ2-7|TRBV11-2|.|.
CASSLFQGAVDEQYF
TGTGCCAGCAGCTTATTCCAAGGGGCTGTTGACGAGCAGTACTTC
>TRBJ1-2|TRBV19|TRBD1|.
CASSVTLGQGRYGYTF
TGTGCCAGTAGTGTCACCTTGGGACAGGGAAGGTATGGCTACACCTTC
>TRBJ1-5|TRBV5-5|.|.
CASSSLDSPDQPQHF
TGTGCCAGCAGCTCCTTGGACAGCCCAGATCAGCCCCAGCATTTT
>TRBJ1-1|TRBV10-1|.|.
CAIRGGTEAFF
TGCGCCATTCGGGGTGGGACTGAAGCTTTCTTT
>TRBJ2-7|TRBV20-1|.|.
CSAKGGTEQYF
TGCAGTGCCAAGGGGGGCACCGAGCAGTACTTC
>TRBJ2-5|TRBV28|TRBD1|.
CASSLGGGQGKTQYF
TGTGCCAGCAGCCTCGGGGGTGGACAGGGAAAGACCCAGTACTTC
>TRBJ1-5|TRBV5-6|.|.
CASSLGQYQPQHF
TGTGCCAGCAGCTTGGGGCAGTATCAGCCCCAGCATTTT
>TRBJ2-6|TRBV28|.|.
CASSLSVSSGANVLTF
TGTGCCAGCAGTTTGTCCGTTTCCTCTGGGGCCAACGTCCTGACTTTC
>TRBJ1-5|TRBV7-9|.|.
CASSSDRGPGQPQHF
TGTGCCAGCAGCTCCGACAGAGGGCCGGGTCAGCCCCAGCATTTT
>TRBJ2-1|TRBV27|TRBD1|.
CASNRDRTNNEQFF
TGTGCCAGCAACAGGGACAGGACCAACAATGAGCAGTTCTTC
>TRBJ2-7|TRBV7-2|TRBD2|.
CASSLRLAGDGRYEQYF
TGTGCCAGCAGCTTAAGACTAGCGGGAGATGGGCGGTACGAGCAGTACTTC
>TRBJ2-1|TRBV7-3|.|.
CAGSSQGSFGNEQFF
TGTGCCGGCAGCTCACAGGGTTCCTTCGGCAATGAGCAGTTCTTC
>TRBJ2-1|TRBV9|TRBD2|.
CASSPRTSGDNEQFF
TGTGCCAGCAGCCCGCGGACTAGCGGGGACAATGAGCAGTTCTTC
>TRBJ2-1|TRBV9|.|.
CASSVASDSSYNEQFF
TGTGCCAGCAGCGTAGCTAGCGACAGCTCCTACAATGAGCAGTTCTTC
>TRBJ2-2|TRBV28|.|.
CASMLNTGELFF
TGTGCCAGCATGTTGAACACCGGGGAGCTGTTTTTT
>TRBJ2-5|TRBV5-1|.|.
CASSLEVGRTIKETQYF
TGCGCCAGCAGCTTGGAAGTGGGACGGACGATTAAAGAGACCCAGTACTTC
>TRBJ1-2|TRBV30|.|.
CAWSATEVHGYTF
TGTGCCTGGAGCGCGACAGAGGTCCATGGCTACACCTTC
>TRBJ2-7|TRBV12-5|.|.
CASGLSGEQYF
TGTGCTAGTGGTCTCTCGGGCGAGCAGTACTTC
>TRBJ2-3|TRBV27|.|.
CASSQLRGAQYF
TGTGCCAGCAGCCAGCTCAGGGGGGCGCAGTATTTT
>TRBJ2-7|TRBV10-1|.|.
CASSESSGSFEQYF
TGCGCCAGCAGTGAGTCGTCCGGTTCCTTCGAGCAGTACTTC
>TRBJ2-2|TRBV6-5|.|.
CASSYETGNTGELFF
TGTGCCAGCAGTTATGAGACAGGGAACACCGGGGAGCTGTTTTTT
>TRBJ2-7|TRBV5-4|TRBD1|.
CASNSRPGQGGEQYF
TGTGCCAGCAACTCCAGGCCTGGACAGGGGGGCGAGCAGTACTTC
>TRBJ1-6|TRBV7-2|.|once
CASSFGRSSPLHF
TGTGCCAGCAGCTTCGGTCGGAGTTCACCCCTCCACTTT
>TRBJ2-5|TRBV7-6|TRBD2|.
CASRSGTSGFQETQYF
TGTGCCAGCAGATCGGGGACTAGCGGTTTTCAAGAGACCCAGTACTTC
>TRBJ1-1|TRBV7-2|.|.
CASSSLQGSTEAFF
TGTGCCAGCAGCTCACTACAGGGTAGCACTGAAGCTTTCTTT
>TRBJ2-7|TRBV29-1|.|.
CSVEDTGPSYEQYF
TGCAGCGTTGAAGATACGGGCCCCTCCTACGAGCAGTACTTC
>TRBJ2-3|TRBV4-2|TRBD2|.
CASSLQIPLAGDTQYF
TGTGCCAGCAGCCTTCAAATTCCCCTAGCGGGAGATACGCAGTATTTT
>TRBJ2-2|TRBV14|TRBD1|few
CASSPTGWTGELFF
TGTGCCAGCAGCCCGACAGGGTGGACCGGGGAGCTGTTTTTT
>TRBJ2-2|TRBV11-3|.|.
CASSLEGGIPSANTGELFF
TGTGCCAGCAGCTTAGAGGGGGGAATTCCTTCCGCGAACACCGGGGAGCTGTTTTTT
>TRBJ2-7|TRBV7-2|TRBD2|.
CASTLLAGSSYEQYF
TGTGCCAGCACCTTACTAGCGGGCAGCTCCTACGAGCAGTACTTC
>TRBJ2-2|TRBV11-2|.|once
CASSKTANTGELFF
TGTGCCAGCAGCAAAACAGCGAACACCGGGGAGCTGTTTTTT
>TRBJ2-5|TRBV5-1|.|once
CASGRGQETQYF
TGCGCCAGCGGTAGGGGCCAAGAGACCCAGTACTTC